This TCR beta chain was sequenced in a study of blood T cell repertoires in COVID-19. Germline V gene data show CDR1 as MNHEY and CDR2 as SVGAGI. The CDR3 loop spans 14 amino acids. With 6 bases clipped from V and 2 bases from J, the junction kept 5 bases outside the gene matches. Only in-frame clones appear in the TCRdb table, and some are missing; sequencing was by immunoSEQ multiplex PCR. The data show under 250,000 clones, with approximately 83% seen just once and more than 7% held by the top ten. The specimen sequenced was peripheral blood. This TCR came from a man aged 80 or over with acute or convalescent COVID-19. The gene calls are TRBV6-5 and TRBJ2-7; the match to TRBD2 covers 9 bases. This CDR3 is CASSLAGNPYEQYF. For the CDR3, the DNA is TGTGCCAGCAGCCTAGCGGGGAATCCCTACGAGCAGTACTTC.